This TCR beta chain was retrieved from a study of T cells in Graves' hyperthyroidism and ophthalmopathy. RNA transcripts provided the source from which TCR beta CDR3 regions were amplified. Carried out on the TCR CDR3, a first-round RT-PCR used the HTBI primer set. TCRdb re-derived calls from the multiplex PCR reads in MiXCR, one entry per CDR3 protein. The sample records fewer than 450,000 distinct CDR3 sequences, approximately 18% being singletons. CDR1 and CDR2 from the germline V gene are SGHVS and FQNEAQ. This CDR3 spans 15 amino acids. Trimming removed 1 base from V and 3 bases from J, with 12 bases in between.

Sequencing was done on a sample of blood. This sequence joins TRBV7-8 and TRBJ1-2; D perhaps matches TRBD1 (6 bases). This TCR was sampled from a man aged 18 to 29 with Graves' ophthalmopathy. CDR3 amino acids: CASSLGEGGDYGYTF. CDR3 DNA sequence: TGTGCCAGCAGCTTAGGGGAGGGGGGCGACTATGGCTACACCTTC.